Reported below is one T cell receptor (beta chain). CDR3 length equals 19 residues. Germline V CDR1 and CDR2: LNHDA, SQIVND (reference sequence). Between the trimmed V and J ends, which lost 5 bases and 4 bases, there was a span of 28 bases. The data originate from a study of T cell changes during pregnancy in multiple sclerosis. The repertoire was sequenced with immunoSEQ multiplex PCR; TCRdb's copy has only in-frame clones and lacks some. This table holds 60,000 or so clones, around 90% found once. Here the sequenced sample was peripheral blood, taken in the second trimester of pregnancy. The chain employs TRBV19 and TRBJ2-3; a possible D gene is TRBD1 (5 bases). The TCR comes from a female donor in good health, enrolled as a control in a pregnancy study. The CDR3 bases are TGTGCCAGTAGTGACTCGACAGAGACGGCCTTGACGGGCGCAGATACGCAGTATTTT. Its translation: CASSDSTETALTGADTQYF.